Shown below are 20 T cell receptor beta chains from a single sample sequenced in a study of response to subunit inactivated influenza vaccine. TCRdb independently ran MiXCR on the RT-PCR reads; one entry per CDR3 protein. The repertoire has over 150,000 distinct CDR3 sequences, roughly 10% of them found once; the top ten carry roughly 36%. The source material was CD8+ T cells sorted from PBMCs, sampled less than 30 months after vaccination. The origin of the receptors is a man between 50 and 75 years old who received an inactivated influenza vaccine.

This clonotype came up a few times. The rearrangement uses TRBV5-5 and TRBJ2-7; either TRBD1 or TRBD2 may fit D (5 bases each). The CDR3 extends over 13 amino acids. Germline V lookup: CDR1 SGHKS, CDR2 YYEKEE (reference sequence). The ends were cut back, 4 bases at V and 3 bases at J, with 11 bases in the middle. This CDR3 is CASSLRGFYEQYF. In nucleotides, the CDR3 is TGTGCCAGCAGCCTGAGGGGTTTCTACGAGCAGTACTTC.

This clonotype was seen many times. The chain has TRBV7-2 and TRBJ2-5; unclear D gene. CDR1 and CDR2 from the germline V gene are SGHTA and FQGNSA. V dropped 5 bases and J dropped 4 bases, with 11 bases sitting between them. The CDR3 has 13 amino acids. CDR3 sequence (DNA): TGTGCCAGCAGCATCTACAGAGGAGAGACCCAGTACTTC. Amino acids: CASSIYRGETQYF.

CDR3 loop: CASSLLPWREPGTTQETQYF. CDR3 in DNA: TGTGCCAGCAGCTTATTGCCGTGGCGAGAACCCGGGACAACCCAAGAGACCCAGTACTTC. The chain joins TRBV11-2 to TRBJ2-5; maybe TRBD1 (6 bases). The V end lost 2 bases, the J end lost 1 base, and 26 bases lay between the germline ends. This CDR3 region has 20 residues. The V gene's germline CDR1 is SGHAT and CDR2 FQNNGV.

The chain recombines TRBV27 with TRBJ2-1; 7 bases fit TRBD2. CDR3 length: 14 residues. V lost 0 bases, J lost 8 bases, and 4 bases stayed unmatched. Germline-derived CDR1 and CDR2 are MNHEY and SMNVEV (reference sequence). The CDR3 spells CASSLSVAGDEQFF. Written as DNA, the CDR3 is TGTGCCAGCAGTTTATCCGTGGCGGGGGATGAGCAGTTCTTC.

The V and J genes are TRBV6-1 and TRBJ2-7; 7 bases agree with TRBD1. CDR3 length: 14 amino acids. Germline CDR1 is MNHNS and CDR2 is SASEGT. J lost 3 bases, V lost 6 bases, and 8 bases had no gene match. In DNA form, the CDR3 reads TGTGCCAGCAGGCAATTGGGACAGAACTACGAGCAGTACTTC. This encodes CASRQLGQNYEQYF.

The chain links TRBV20-1 to TRBJ2-3; no clear D gene. There are 9 residues in the CDR3. CDR1 is DFQATT and CDR2 is SNEGSKA in the germline V gene (reference sequence). V was shortened by 7 bases and J by 6 bases, with 5 bases between the two germline ends. The CDR3 protein is CSGPDTQYF. CDR3 coding DNA: TGCAGTGGACCGGATACGCAGTATTTT.

This clonotype showed up just a few times. This chain links TRBV18 with TRBJ2-2, with a tentative D call TRBD1 (7 bases). CDR1 is KGHSH, CDR2 LQKENI, per germline. The CDR3 consists of 15 residues. V dropped 3 bases and J dropped 4 bases, with 12 bases sitting between them. CDR3: CASSPRDSPTGELFF. CDR3 nucleotides: TGTGCCAGCTCACCGCGGGACAGTCCCACCGGGGAGCTGTTTTTT. Full variable domain (missing parts from reference TRBV18 and TRBJ2-2): NAGVMQNPRHLVRRRGQEARLRCSPMKGHSHVYWYRQLPEEGLKFMVYLQKENIIDESGMPKERFSAEFPKEGPSILRIQQVVRGDSAAYFCASSPRDSPTGELFFGEGSRLTVL.

This clonotype was seen only a few times. The chain combines TRBV28 with TRBJ2-7, with 7 bases fitting TRBD2. Germline CDR1 reads MDHEN; CDR2 reads SYDVKM. This CDR3 region has 16 residues. V shed 0 bases, J shed 0 bases, and the junction held 5 bases outside the gene matches. In DNA form, the CDR3 reads TGTGCCAGCAGTTTATGGACGGGAGGAGGCTCCTACGAGCAGTACTTC. Translating gives CASSLWTGGGSYEQYF.

This sequence joins TRBV4-3 and TRBJ2-7; the D gene is possibly TRBD2 (6 bases). There are 14 residues in the CDR3. V was shortened by 0 bases and J by 3 bases, with 9 bases between the two germline ends. Per germline, CDR1 LGHNA and CDR2 YSLEER. The CDR3 DNA reads TGCGCCAGCAGCCAAGATGCCGGGGGCTACGAGCAGTACTTC. This codes for CASSQDAGGYEQYF.

The gene calls are TRBV4-2 and TRBJ2-5; D unclear. The CDR3 totals 13 residues. Trimming shortened V by 4 bases and J by 2 bases, and 8 bases separated the two germline ends. The germline CDR1 and CDR2 sequences are LGHNA and YNFKEQ. The CDR3 DNA follows: TGTGCCAGCAGCCCCGCCCGGCAAGAGACCCAGTACTTC. Protein: CASSPARQETQYF.

This clonotype was counted ten times or more. V usage is TRBV12-3 or TRBV12-4 and J usage is TRBJ2-6; D may be TRBD1 (5 bases). Trimming cost V 5 bases and J 3 bases, with 14 bases left between them. The CDR3 is made up of 16 amino acids. Here the CDR3 reads CASSGQGSIGANVLTF. The CDR3, as DNA: TGTGCCAGCAGTGGGCAGGGAAGTATTGGGGCCAACGTCCTGACTTTC.

J is TRBJ2-7 and V is TRBV7-2, with D tentatively TRBD1 (5 bases). The CDR3 has 17 amino acids. Germline-derived CDR1 and CDR2 are SGHTA and FQGNSA. Trimming pared 5 bases from V and 0 bases from J, leaving 20 bases between. CDR3 in amino acids: CASSPSPRVINSYEQYF. The CDR3 region has the DNA TGTGCCAGCAGCCCGAGCCCCAGGGTTATAAACTCCTACGAGCAGTACTTC.

This sequence joins TRBV12-5 and TRBJ2-2; 8 bases are a match to TRBD2. The CDR3 has 16 amino acids. Germline-derived CDR1 and CDR2 are LGHNT and FRNRAP. The ends lost 1 base at V and 6 bases at J; junction bases unmatched: 7. The CDR3 loop reads CASGLGATSVAGELFF. Written as DNA, the CDR3 is TGTGCTAGTGGTTTGGGCGCGACTAGCGTGGCCGGGGAGCTGTTTTTT.

Points on this clonotype: This may be a read error, as it is one base from a much larger clone. This CDR3 is CAGSPDLVSPYEQYF. In DNA form, the CDR3 reads TGTGCCGGCAGCCCCGATTTGGTCAGTCCCTACGAGCAGTACTTC. The chain links TRBV6-1 to TRBJ2-7; D call uncertain. The germline CDR1 and CDR2 sequences are MNHNS and SASEGT. The CDR3 runs to 15 residues.

This clonotype was detected only a few times. The CDR3 loop reads CASSQGLAGGREQYF. CDR3 DNA sequence: TGTGCCAGCAGCCAAGGGCTAGCGGGGGGAAGAGAGCAGTACTTC. V is TRBV4-2 and J is TRBJ2-7; 11 bases are a match to TRBD2. The CDR3 length is 15 residues. The germline V gene has CDR1 LGHNA and CDR2 YNFKEQ. Trimming took 1 base from V and 7 from J; bases not matched to a gene: 6.

This clonotype was detected a few times. CDR3 residues: CASSLDASTDTQYF. CDR3 nucleotide sequence: TGTGCCAGCAGCCTTGACGCAAGCACAGATACGCAGTATTTT. The J gene is TRBJ2-3, the V gene TRBV28; D unclear. The CDR3 consists of 14 residues. Germline V gene lookup returns CDR1 MDHEN and CDR2 SYDVKM. The V end lost 6 bases, the J end lost 0 bases, and 10 bases lay between the germline ends.

This chain joins TRBV9 and TRBJ2-1; the match to TRBD1 covers 8 bases. Trimming took 4 bases from V and 8 from J; bases not matched to a gene: 11. The germline gives CDR1 SGDLS, CDR2 YYNGEE. The CDR3 length is 15 residues. For the CDR3, the DNA is TGTGCCAGCAGCACCCGGGACAGGTCGGTAGATGAGCAGTTCTTC. Translating gives CASSTRDRSVDEQFF.

The table lists this clonotype with a few counts. The chain uses TRBV7-9 and TRBJ2-1, with a tentative D call TRBD2 (6 bases). This CDR3 contains 15 residues. Trimming pared 1 base from V and 6 bases from J, leaving 13 bases between. From germline, CDR1 is SEHNR and CDR2 FQNEAQ (reference sequence). This CDR3 reads CASSLVAGPSNEQFF. Here the CDR3 DNA reads TGTGCCAGCAGCTTAGTGGCGGGACCTTCCAATGAGCAGTTCTTC.

This clonotype has only a few counts. The genes are TRBV10-3 and TRBJ2-7, with D perhaps matching TRBD1 or TRBD2 (6 bases each). Germline CDR1 ENHRY, CDR2 SYGVKD. There are 15 residues in the CDR3. V shed 2 bases and J shed 4 bases, with 15 bases lying between them. The CDR3 nucleotides are TGTGCCATCAGTGAGCCCGGGGGCCCTAGGTACGAGCAGTACTTC. Amino acid sequence: CAISEPGGPRYEQYF.

This clonotype has ten or more counts. The gene calls are TRBV12-3 or TRBV12-4 and TRBJ2-5, with D perhaps matching TRBD2 (5 bases). The CDR3 covers 15 residues. V lost 5 bases and J 5 bases, leaving 18 bases between the germline ends. The CDR3 sequence is CASSPTIRGIETQYF. In nucleotides, the CDR3 is TGTGCCAGCAGTCCAACCATTCGGGGAATCGAGACCCAGTACTTC.